This TCR beta chain was documented in a study of T cell responses to AZD1222 COVID-19 vaccine. Study-wide background: Timing groups of about 4 and about 12 weeks for second doses were pooled. Overall study results and limits: Among AZD1222 vaccinees, only five to seven were seropositive at baseline. Recipients of two AZD1222 doses showed rising Spike-specific TCR breadth and depth.

This CDR3 spans 14 amino acids. The germline V gene has CDR1 SSHAT and CDR2 FNYEAQ (reference sequence). Concerning this clone: Its specificity is not known. Mismatch with germline at one junction end may stem from a read error.

Only in-frame clones appear in the TCRdb table, and some are missing; sequencing was by immunoSEQ multiplex PCR. The table includes some 130,000 clones, roughly nine tenths detected once. V and J are TRBV7-7 and TRBJ2-5; D is tentatively TRBD1 or TRBD2 (5 bases each). This clonotype was obtained from an adult in good health. This material consisted of peripheral blood, taken on day 0 of AZD1222 vaccination. This chain's CDR3 is CASSLVGTQETQYF. The CDR3 bases are TGTGCTAGCAGCTTAGTGGGGACCCAAGAGACCCAGTACTTC.